Presented here are 17 T cell receptor beta chains from one specimen sequenced in a study of blood T cell repertoires in COVID-19. Some clones are missing from TCRdb's copy, which holds only in-frame ones; the method was immunoSEQ multiplex PCR. The sample holds 180,000 or so clones, 86% seen once. The sequenced sample consisted of peripheral blood. The receptors here all came from a man in his late teens or twenties with acute or convalescent COVID-19.

The chain uses TRBV28 and TRBJ1-2; the match to TRBD1 covers 8 bases. This CDR3 has 17 residues. After removal of 8 bases from V and 4 bases from J, the junction contained 18 bases not matched to a gene. The germline V gene encodes CDR1 MDHEN and CDR2 SYDVKM. Written as DNA, the CDR3 is TGTGCCAGCTCCTCACTCAGGGGGCAGGGATTAGGCTATGGCTACACCTTC. It translates to CASSSLRGQGLGYGYTF.

The chain links TRBV29-1 to TRBJ2-5; tentative D call: TRBD2 (6 bases). The CDR3 length is 13 residues. CDR1 and CDR2 from the germline V gene are SQVTM and ANQGSEA. Trimming removed 4 bases at V and 5 bases at J, with 14 bases between. CDR3 sequence: CSVGLEGGETQYF. CDR3 nucleotide sequence: TGCAGCGTTGGACTGGAGGGTGGGGAGACCCAGTACTTC.

Comments on this clone: At one end, the junction sequence differs from germline, possibly due to a read error. The rearrangement uses TRBV4-1 and TRBJ2-2, with 8 bases identical to TRBD2. This CDR3 spans 15 amino acids. From germline, CDR1 is MGHRA and CDR2 YSYEKL. The CDR3 nucleotides are TGCGCAAGCAGCGGGGCCGGGGGGGCCCCCGGGGAGCTGTTTTTT. Protein product: CASSGAGGAPGELFF.

The rearrangement uses TRBV3-1 (or the pseudogene TRBV3-2) and TRBJ1-1; no clear D gene. V lost 4 bases, J lost 1 base, and 13 bases lay in between. From germline, CDR1 is LGHDT and CDR2 YNNKEL (reference sequence). The CDR3 runs 15 residues. The CDR3 protein is CASSPQGSGNTEAFF. The CDR3 DNA reads TGTGCCAGCAGCCCACAAGGTTCAGGGAACACTGAAGCTTTCTTT.

CDR3 protein: CASSLGTGLKYEQYF. The CDR3 DNA sequence: TGTGCCAGCAGCTTAGGGACAGGGTTAAAGTACGAGCAGTACTTC. This chain links TRBV7-9 with TRBJ2-7; TRBD1 matches at 8 bases. V shed 1 base, J shed 4 bases, and the junction held 6 bases outside the gene matches. Germline V CDR1 and CDR2: SEHNR, FQNEAQ (reference sequence). CDR3 length: 15 amino acids.

The chain is built from TRBV18 and TRBJ2-2, with TRBD1 identical over 11 bases. The germline V gene encodes CDR1 KGHSH and CDR2 LQKENI. The CDR3 is made up of 16 amino acids. J was trimmed by 4 bases and V by 2 bases; bases with no gene match: 3. Here the CDR3 reads CASSPEDRGRTGELFF. The CDR3 bases are TGTGCCAGCTCACCAGAGGACAGGGGGCGCACCGGGGAGCTGTTTTTT.

The V and J genes are TRBV2 and TRBJ2-7; D call uncertain. The CDR3 loop spans 11 amino acids. Trimming stripped 0 bases from V and 7 bases from J, with 4 bases between. Germline lookup yields CDR1 SNHLY and CDR2 FYNNEI. The CDR3 loop is CASSEAREQYV. As DNA, the CDR3 is TGTGCCAGCAGTGAAGCCAGGGAGCAGTACGTC.

The V gene is TRBV19, the J gene TRBJ2-7; D ambiguous. The V gene lost 6 bases and the J gene lost 4 bases, with 16 bases spanning the gap. Germline-derived CDR1 and CDR2 are LNHDA and SQIVND (reference sequence). This CDR3 comprises 14 residues. The CDR3 region is CASSPQLGSYEQYV. CDR3 in DNA: TGTGCCAGTAGCCCTCAATTGGGCTCTTACGAGCAGTACGTC.

The gene calls are TRBV2 and TRBJ2-3; 12 bases are a match to TRBD2. Germline CDR1 reads SNHLY; CDR2 reads FYNNEI. V lost 11 bases to trimming and J lost 5 bases; unmatched junction nucleotides: 11. The CDR3 runs 15 residues. CDR3 DNA: TGTGCCGTCAAATCTAGCGGGGGGGCCGAAGATACGCAGTATTTT. Translation: CAVKSSGGAEDTQYF.

This clone showed up just a few times. V and J are TRBV6-5 and TRBJ2-1, with D possibly TRBD1 on 5 matching bases. CDR1 and CDR2 (germline): MNHEY, SVGAGI. Trimming removed 2 bases at V and 6 bases at J, with 8 bases between. The CDR3 runs 13 residues. DNA of the CDR3: TGTGCCAGCAGTTACGACAGCGTCAATGAGCAGTTCTTC. Its translation: CASSYDSVNEQFF.

The rearrangement joins TRBV5-1 to TRBJ1-2; D might be TRBD1 (5 bases). The CDR3 sequence is 16 residues long. Germline CDR1 reads SGHRS; CDR2 reads YFSETQ. Between the trimmed V and J ends, which lost 0 bases and 0 bases, there was a span of 12 bases. The CDR3 region has the DNA TGCGCCAGCAGCTTGGAAGGGGATGGGGCTAACTATGGCTACACCTTC. This sequence encodes CASSLEGDGANYGYTF.

The rearrangement uses TRBV6-1 and TRBJ2-7; unclear D gene. CDR1 and CDR2 from the germline V gene are MNHNS and SASEGT. The CDR3 has 14 amino acids. V was clipped by 2 bases and J by 2 bases, with 10 bases between them. The CDR3 DNA reads as TGTGCCAGCAGTGAATACGAGTTAGCCTACGAGCAGTACGTC. This sequence encodes CASSEYELAYEQYV.

This clone was recorded a few times. The chain carries TRBV9 and TRBJ1-3; TRBD1 matches at 9 bases. Losses at the gene ends were 0 bases for V and 1 base for J; bases not matched to a gene: 8. This CDR3 comprises 18 residues. Germline CDR1 SGDLS, CDR2 YYNGEE. CDR3 nucleotide sequence: TGTGCCAGCAGCGTAGGGGGAGGTGGGACAGGGTCTGGAAACACCATATATTTT. Its translation: CASSVGGGGTGSGNTIYF.

In its sample, this clone was seen once. The chain uses TRBV6-5 and TRBJ1-5; no clear D gene. Germline V gene data show CDR1 as MNHEY and CDR2 as SVGAGI. Trimming took off 6 bases at V and 3 bases at J, with 9 bases between the two ends. This CDR3 comprises 13 residues. Written as DNA, the CDR3 is TGTGCCAGCAGCCTTCGGTTCAATCAGCCCCAGCATTTT. Residues: CASSLRFNQPQHF.

A word on this clone: Other DNA sequences in the same sample also yield this CDR3. The chain uses TRBV7-2 and TRBJ1-1, with D unclear. The germline V and J ends were trimmed by 5 bases and 1 base, with 8 bases remaining between them. The CDR3 runs to 13 residues. Germline CDR1 and CDR2: SGHTA and FQGNSA. CDR3 loop: CASSPRQNTEAFF. The CDR3 DNA reads TGTGCCAGCAGCCCGCGGCAGAACACTGAAGCTTTCTTT.

The gene calls are TRBV4-2 and TRBJ1-2, with D maybe TRBD1 (5 bases). V lost 4 bases and J 4 bases, leaving 10 bases between the germline ends. The CDR3 runs 13 residues. Per the germline V gene, CDR1 is LGHNA and CDR2 is YNFKEQ. The CDR3 region is CASSPGGVYGYTF. CDR3 bases: TGTGCCAGCAGCCCGGGAGGGGTCTATGGCTACACCTTC.

The chain employs TRBV29-1 and TRBJ2-2, with D perhaps TRBD1 (5 bases). The germline V gene has CDR1 SQVTM and CDR2 ANQGSEA. Trimming pared 4 bases from V and 2 bases from J, leaving 11 bases between. The CDR3 totals 14 residues. Here the CDR3 DNA reads TGCAGCGTTGGAAGCAGGACAAACACCGGGGAGCTGTTTTTT. The encoded protein is CSVGSRTNTGELFF.